The rows below give T cell receptor beta chains drawn from one sample of a study of T cell repertoires in cytomegalovirus infection. Their antigens remain unidentified. Using its own MiXCR run on the reads, TCRdb lists one record per CDR3 protein. The table includes roughly 990,000 distinct CDR3 sequences, 25% to 40% detected once. The material sequenced was cultured CD8+ T cells from PBMCs, taken from culture after CMV antigen stimulation. The receptors stem from a human donor in good health (CMV status not recorded). Some clones in this sample may be carry-over from other donors' samples. Both conserved end residues are part of each CDR3. D genes are given only for firm matches. Size is omitted from some rows. Given values are once, few, many or a class for expanded clones.

clone size	V gene	J gene	D gene	CDR3 protein	CDR3 DNA
NA	TRBV12-3/TRBV12-4	TRBJ2-3	TRBD2	CASAGGPGTDTQYF	TGTGCCAGCGCGGGGGGGCCGGGCACAGATACGCAGTATTTT
few	TRBV4-1	TRBJ1-5	NA	CASSQLGNQPQHF	TGCGCCAGCAGCCAATTAGGCAATCAGCCCCAGCATTTT
few	TRBV14	TRBJ1-3	NA	CASSQEALGPGNTIYF	TGTGCCAGCAGCCAAGAAGCCCTCGGTCCTGGAAACACCATATATTTT
many	TRBV2	TRBJ1-1	NA	CASREGTRAEAFF	TGTGCCAGCAGGGAGGGGACAAGGGCTGAAGCTTTCTTT
NA	TRBV4-1	TRBJ1-5	NA	CASSRDRRGVRNQPQHF	TGCGCCAGCAGCCGTGACAGGAGGGGGGTCCGCAATCAGCCCCAGCATTTT
few	TRBV7-6	TRBJ2-1	TRBD2	CASSLLAGGLDEQFF	TGTGCCAGCAGCTTGCTAGCGGGGGGGTTAGATGAGCAGTTCTTC
few	TRBV2	TRBJ1-2	NA	CASIGIYGYTF	TGTGCCAGCATAGGGATATATGGCTACACCTTC
few	TRBV7-2	TRBJ1-4	TRBD1	CASSRRGTGSSPTNEKLFF	TGTGCCAGCAGCCGTAGGGGGACAGGGTCATCCCCAACTAATGAAAAACTGTTTTTT
NA	TRBV27	TRBJ2-5	TRBD1	CASSLSALGQGSRWFQETQYF	TGTGCCAGCAGTTTATCAGCCCTGGGACAGGGGTCTCGGTGGTTTCAAGAGACCCAGTACTTC
few	TRBV27	TRBJ1-5	NA	CASSNAAWNQPQHF	TGTGCCAGCTCCAATGCGGCCTGGAATCAGCCCCAGCATTTT
few	TRBV19	TRBJ2-1	NA	CASSIDQPGSSYNEQFF	TGTGCCAGTAGTATAGACCAGCCAGGGAGCTCCTACAATGAGCAGTTCTTC
few	TRBV27	TRBJ1-1	NA	CASSLIVGYTEAFF	TGTGCCAGCAGTTTAATAGTCGGGTACACTGAAGCTTTCTTT
NA	TRBV7-9	TRBJ1-4	NA	CASSTTLAGRAEKLFF	TGTGCCAGCAGCACAACTCTAGCGGGTAGGGCTGAAAAACTGTTTTTT
few	TRBV27	TRBJ2-7	NA	CASSGASYEQYF	TGTGCCAGTTCCGGCGCCTCCTACGAGCAGTACTTC
NA	TRBV2	TRBJ1-2	NA	CAASTNYGYTF	TGTGCAGCCAGCACTAACTATGGCTACACCTTC
NA	TRBV7-6	TRBJ2-5	TRBD1	CASSLVSRRQGQETQYF	TGTGCCAGCAGCTTAGTCTCCCGGCGACAGGGCCAAGAGACCCAGTACTTC
NA	TRBV6-1	TRBJ1-2	NA	CASSEDATPPPRIF	TGTGCCAGCAGTGAAGACGCCACCCCACCACCCCGAATCTTC
few	TRBV7-9	TRBJ1-5	NA	CASSPGRLNQPQHF	TGTGCCAGCAGCCCTGGCAGGTTAAATCAGCCCCAGCATTTT
few	TRBV9	TRBJ2-3	NA	CASSDISTDTQYF	TGTGCCAGCAGCGACATAAGCACAGATACGCAGTATTTT
NA	TRBV24-1	TRBJ1-2	NA	CATSDDRGTAENNYGYTF	TGTGCCACCAGTGATGATAGGGGCACAGCCGAAAATAACTATGGCTACACCTTC
NA	TRBV27	TRBJ2-1	NA	CASSFGVDEQFF	TGTGCCAGCAGTTTTGGGGTGGATGAGCAGTTCTTC
NA	TRBV6-6	TRBJ2-1	TRBD2	CANSDPASGGDYNEQFF	TGTGCCAACAGTGATCCCGCTAGCGGGGGGGACTACAATGAGCAGTTCTTC
NA	TRBV7-9	TRBJ2-7	NA	CASSLEGVLNEQYF	TGTGCCAGCAGCTTAGAGGGGGTTCTGAACGAGCAGTACTTC
many	TRBV27	TRBJ1-2	NA	CASSLSRNYGYTF	TGTGCCAGCAGCTTAAGCAGGAACTATGGCTACACCTTC
many	TRBV7-2	TRBJ1-2	NA	CASSLAVTIYYGYTF	TGTGCCAGCAGCTTAGCCGTGACGATCTACTATGGCTACACCTTC
NA	TRBV12-3/TRBV12-4	TRBJ2-7	NA	CASSFGRASYEQYF	TGTGCCAGCAGTTTCGGCAGGGCCTCCTACGAGCAGTACTTC
NA	TRBV19	TRBJ2-4	TRBD2	CASSIGTTKNIQYF	TGTGCCAGTAGTATCGGGACTACCAAAAACATTCAGTACTTC
NA	TRBV7-9	TRBJ2-2	NA	CASSPLTRGGSGELFF	TGTGCCAGCAGCCCCCTGACTCGAGGGGGATCCGGGGAGCTGTTTTTT
NA	TRBV27	TRBJ2-1	TRBD2	CASSSTIADSLAEIPWEEQFF	TGTGCCAGCAGTTCCACCATAGCGGATTCGCTAGCGGAGATCCCCTGGGAAGAGCAGTTCTTC
many	TRBV7-8	TRBJ1-1	NA	CASSPEFGGSPEAFF	TGTGCCAGCAGCCCAGAATTCGGGGGATCCCCTGAAGCTTTCTTT
NA	TRBV4-3	TRBJ2-5	NA	CASSQDTAVLYQETQYF	TGCGCCAGCAGCCAAGATACGGCAGTCTTGTACCAAGAGACCCAGTACTTC
many	TRBV7-6	TRBJ1-2	TRBD1	CASSIRAGGYGYTF	TGTGCCAGCAGCATTAGGGCAGGGGGCTATGGCTACACCTTC
NA	TRBV20-1	TRBJ1-1	NA	CSAHGGTEAFF	TGCAGTGCCCACGGAGGCACTGAAGCTTTCTTT
few	TRBV7-8	TRBJ1-1	NA	CASSPRVRGTEAFF	TGTGCCAGCAGCCCTCGTGTGAGAGGGACTGAAGCTTTCTTT
NA	TRBV9	TRBJ2-3	NA	CASSVSPTKRRTDTQYF	TGTGCCAGCAGCGTATCCCCGACGAAGCGCAGGACAGATACGCAGTATTTT
few	TRBV12-3/TRBV12-4	TRBJ1-2	NA	CASTFGVNYGYTF	TGTGCCAGCACCTTCGGAGTTAACTATGGCTACACCTTC
NA	TRBV4-2	TRBJ1-6	NA	CASSQGEGNSPLHF	TGTGCCAGCAGCCAAGGGGAGGGGAATTCACCCCTCCACTTT
NA	TRBV7-6	TRBJ2-5	TRBD1	CASSLAGGTGGHQETQYF	TGTGCCAGCAGCTTAGCGGGGGGAACAGGGGGCCACCAAGAGACCCAGTACTTC
few	TRBV6-5	TRBJ1-2	NA	CASSYSSLNAGGYTF	TGTGCCAGCAGTTACTCCAGCCTAAACGCTGGGGGCTACACCTTC
many	TRBV6-5	TRBJ2-7	TRBD1	CASSYSWDRDTYEQYF	TGTGCCAGCAGTTACTCGTGGGACAGGGATACCTACGAGCAGTACTTC
NA	TRBV7-9	TRBJ2-1	TRBD2	CASSSSGPSSYNEQFF	TGTGCCAGCAGCTCTAGCGGGCCTAGCTCCTACAATGAGCAGTTCTTC
NA	TRBV7-6	TRBJ2-3	NA	CASSQRAGGPSTDTQYF	TGTGCCAGCAGCCAGAGGGCTGGCGGTCCTAGCACAGATACGCAGTATTTT
NA	TRBV4-1	TRBJ2-2	NA	CASSQWTGNTGELFF	TGCGCCAGCAGCCAATGGACGGGGAACACCGGGGAGCTGTTTTTT
NA	TRBV5-6	TRBJ1-1	NA	CASEGALNTEAFF	TGTGCCAGCGAAGGGGCTCTGAACACTGAAGCTTTCTTT
NA	TRBV2	TRBJ1-1	NA	CASSEERNTEAFF	TGTGCCAGCAGTGAAGAGAGAAACACTGAAGCTTTCTTT
NA	TRBV19	TRBJ1-1	NA	CASSIDRTTEAFF	TGTGCCAGTAGTATCGACAGGACTACTGAAGCTTTCTTT
many	TRBV12-5	TRBJ1-1	NA	CASGLVGTEAFF	TGTGCTAGTGGTTTGGTAGGAACTGAAGCTTTCTTT
NA	TRBV7-9	TRBJ1-4	TRBD1	CASSYGTGGGVEKLFF	TGTGCCAGCAGCTACGGGACAGGGGGCGGCGTTGAAAAACTGTTTTTT
NA	TRBV6-1	TRBJ2-7	NA	CASSPRSGILYEQYF	TGTGCCAGCAGCCCAAGGTCCGGGATTCTCTACGAGCAGTACTTC
NA	TRBV5-6	TRBJ2-7	TRBD2	CASSFGGSRNF	TGTGCCAGCAGCTTCGGGGGGAGCAGGAACTTC
NA	TRBV3-1	TRBJ2-5	NA	CASRLRDIQQETQYF	TGTGCCAGCAGACTCCGGGACATACAGCAAGAGACCCAGTACTTC
few	TRBV19	TRBJ2-6	NA	CASSQSSGANVLTF	TGTGCCAGTAGTCAGAGCTCTGGGGCCAACGTCCTGACTTTC
many	TRBV7-8	TRBJ2-7	TRBD1	CASSKDRTYEQYF	TGTGCCAGCAGCAAGGACAGGACCTACGAGCAGTACTTC
few	TRBV7-2	TRBJ2-1	TRBD2	CASSLAGLAVLYNEQFF	TGTGCCAGCAGCTTAGCGGGTCTAGCGGTACTTTACAATGAGCAGTTCTTC
NA	TRBV2	TRBJ2-2	NA	CASKGNGELFF	TGTGCCAGCAAGGGTAACGGGGAGCTGTTTTTT
NA	TRBV20-1	TRBJ2-1	TRBD1	CSARERTGQNEQFF	TGCAGTGCTAGAGAGAGGACAGGGCAGAATGAGCAGTTCTTC
many	TRBV7-6	TRBJ2-2	NA	CASSLAPNTGELFF	TGTGCCAGCAGCTTAGCCCCGAACACCGGGGAGCTGTTTTTT